This T cell receptor beta chain derives from a study of blood T cell repertoires in COVID-19. Study overall: Both acute and convalescent COVID-19 samples were obtained from the United States, Italy and Spain. The cDNA or gDNA used as material had been derived from T cells, B-cell-depleted T cells, or PBMCs.

The J segment lost 5 bases and the V segment lost 5 bases, leaving 2 bases of the junction unmatched. There are 12 residues in the CDR3. Germline-derived CDR1 and CDR2 are GTSNPN and SVGIG (reference sequence). The protocol was immunoSEQ multiplex PCR, while the TCRdb copy is restricted to in-frame clones and leaves out a portion. The table includes roughly 280,000 clones, around 90% detected once. Sequenced: peripheral blood. The chain joins TRBV30 to TRBJ1-1; 10 bases are shared with TRBD1. This clonotype originated in a man aged 45-65 years with acute or convalescent COVID-19. The CDR3 nucleotides are TGTGCCTGGGCGGGACAGGGGACTGAAGCTTTCTTT. This sequence encodes CAWAGQGTEAFF.